This TCR beta chain was sequenced for a study of tumor-infiltrating lymphocytes in primary liver carcinoma. Findings of the study overall: Just around 7-24% of top clones spanned all five tumor regions.

Making TCR beta cDNA involved 400 to 600 ng total RNA and a constant-region primer. TCR beta libraries came from three nested multiplex PCR rounds using slightly modified ARM-PCR. The first two PCR rounds used TRBV1-TRBV30 primers with a Cbeta primer, nine to eleven cycles each. TCRdb reprocessed the multiplex PCR reads with MiXCR, giving one entry per CDR3 protein. The sample has about 29,000 distinct CDR3 sequences; 76% are singletons. The ends lost 3 bases at V and 7 bases at J; junction bases unmatched: 14. The germline gives CDR1 SGHAT, CDR2 FQNNGV. The CDR3 has 16 residues. Co-extracted RNA and DNA came from around 18-30 mg of unsorted bulk tissue. Five discrete regions of every tumor underwent sampling. Note on this clonotype: What it recognizes is unknown.

The sample taken for sequencing was liver tumor tissue from sampling region 5. The sample's subset: tumor region T5, tumor centre. The sequence derives from a man aged 40-49 years with primary liver carcinoma and hepatitis B virus infection. This chain links TRBV11-2 with TRBJ2-7, with 8 bases matching TRBD1. The CDR3 reads CASSFIQGVILNEQYF. The CDR3 region has the DNA TGTGCCAGCAGCTTCATACAGGGGGTCATACTTAATGAGCAGTACTTC.